The 24 T cell receptor beta chains below were found in one sample sequenced in a study of blood T cell repertoires in COVID-19. Sequencing was performed with immunoSEQ multiplex PCR; in TCRdb, only in-frame clones are kept and a portion is missing. The sample lists about 200,000 clones, around nine tenths occurring once. The sample taken for sequencing was peripheral blood. These receptor sequences come from a man aged 60-69 years with acute or convalescent COVID-19.

The chain links TRBV28 to TRBJ2-2; 8 positions match TRBD1. With 5 bases clipped from V and 6 bases from J, the junction kept 2 bases outside the gene matches. CDR3 length: 13 amino acids. Per germline, CDR1 MDHEN and CDR2 SYDVKM. The chain's CDR3 is CASSTGGPGELFF. The CDR3 region has the DNA TGTGCCAGCAGTACAGGGGGGCCCGGGGAGCTGTTTTTT. Full variable domain (rest looked up from reference TRBV28 and TRBJ2-2): DVKVTQSSRYLVKRTGEKVFLECVQDMDHENMFWYRQDPGLGLRLIYFSYDVKMKEKGDIPEGYSVSREKKERFSLILESASTNQTSMYLCASSTGGPGELFFGEGSRLTVL.

V and J are TRBV5-1 and TRBJ1-1; 8 nucleotides match TRBD1. The CDR3 loop spans 14 amino acids. Germline V CDR1 and CDR2: SGHRS, YFSETQ. Unmatched junction bases numbered 3, after V lost 4 bases and J lost 1 base. CDR3 DNA sequence: TGCGCCAGCAGCGAACAGGGGGGGAACACTGAAGCTTTCTTT. The encoded protein is CASSEQGGNTEAFF. The variable domain in full, completed from reference TRBV5-1 and TRBJ1-1, reads KAGVTQTPRYLIKTRGQQVTLSCSPISGHRSVSWYQQTPGQGLQFLFEYFSETQRNKGNFPGRFSGRQFSNSRSEMNVSTLELGDSALYLCASSEQGGNTEAFFGQGTRLTVV.

This chain joins TRBV19 and TRBJ2-2, with 10 bases identical to TRBD1. With 3 bases clipped from V and 5 bases from J, the junction kept 6 bases outside the gene matches. This CDR3 has 16 amino acids. Looked up from germline, CDR1 is LNHDA and CDR2 is SQIVND (reference sequence). DNA for the CDR3: TGTGCCAGTAGTATTCCCTGGACAGGGGGTACCGGGGAGCTGTTTTTT. Translation: CASSIPWTGGTGELFF.

This chain links TRBV7-3 with TRBJ2-2; 9 nucleotides line up with TRBD1. This CDR3 comprises 16 residues. V was pared by 5 bases and J by 5 bases, with 9 bases of the junction left unmatched. Germline CDR1 SGHTA, CDR2 FQGTGA. The CDR3 here is CASSPTDRGYTGELFF. DNA of the CDR3: TGTGCCAGCAGCCCCACAGACAGGGGGTATACCGGGGAGCTGTTTTTT.

This clone came up a few times. CDR3 nucleotides: TGTGCCAGCAGCCAACCGGGACAGGGTCCTGAGCAGTTCTTC. Its protein is CASSQPGQGPEQFF. The genes are TRBV4-2 and TRBJ2-1; 9 bases fit TRBD1. Trimming took 2 bases from V and 9 from J; bases not matched to a gene: 5. Germline CDR1 is LGHNA and CDR2 is YNFKEQ. This CDR3 spans 14 amino acids.

The sample holds a few counts of this clone. The CDR3 loop reads CASSGLGTGVSYEQYF. DNA for the CDR3: TGTGCCAGCAGTGGACTCGGGACAGGAGTTTCCTACGAGCAGTACTTC. The gene calls are TRBV6-2 or TRBV6-3 and TRBJ2-7; TRBD1 agrees at 8 bases. The V gene end was trimmed by 5 bases and the J gene end by 1 base; junction bases not matched to a gene: 10. The CDR3 loop spans 16 amino acids. Germline V gene data show CDR1 as MNHEY and CDR2 as SVGEGT.

The count of this clone is one. V and J are TRBV5-6 and TRBJ1-4; 8 bases fit TRBD1. Germline trimming cut 5 bases from V and 6 bases from J; bases unmatched to any gene: 9. Germline V gene sequence: CDR1 SGHDT, CDR2 YYEEEE. The CDR3 covers 15 residues. This CDR3 is CASSLQGARYEKLFF. In nucleotides, the CDR3 is TGTGCCAGCAGTTTGCAGGGGGCCAGGTATGAAAAACTGTTTTTT. Supplemented by reference TRBV5-6 and TRBJ1-4, the full variable domain reads DAGVTQSPTHLIKTRGQQVTLRCSPKSGHDTVSWYQQALGQGPQFIFQYYEEEERQRGNFPDRFSGHQFPNYSSELNVNALLLGDSALYLCASSLQGARYEKLFFGSGTQLSVL.

CDR3 nucleotide sequence: TGTGCCAGCAGTCAAATAACAGGGGGCTTCAACAATGAGCAGTTCTTC. It codes for CASSQITGGFNNEQFF. The chain links TRBV28 to TRBJ2-1; 9 bases line up with TRBD1. After removal of 5 bases from V and 5 bases from J, the junction contained 10 bases not matched to a gene. Germline-derived CDR1 and CDR2 are MDHEN and SYDVKM. The CDR3 consists of 16 residues.

The chain couples TRBV27 to TRBJ1-2; 8 positions agree with TRBD1. The CDR3 contains 14 residues. V lost 6 bases to trimming and J lost 0 bases; unmatched junction nucleotides: 3. Germline V CDR1 and CDR2: MNHEY, SMNVEV (reference sequence). The CDR3: CASSPDRANYGYTF. In DNA, the CDR3 is TGTGCCAGCAGCCCGGACAGGGCTAACTATGGCTACACCTTC.

This chain joins TRBV7-2 and TRBJ2-1; 7 bases fit TRBD2. The CDR3 covers 15 residues. After removal of 1 base from V and 3 bases from J, the junction contained 3 bases not matched to a gene. Germline V gives CDR1 SGHTA, CDR2 FQGNSA. CDR3 sequence reads: CASSLGLADYNEQFF. CDR3 bases: TGTGCCAGCAGCTTAGGCCTAGCGGACTACAATGAGCAGTTCTTC.

This clone came up a few times. The chain is built from TRBV7-2 and TRBJ1-2, with D uncertain. Germline V gives CDR1 SGHTA, CDR2 FQGNSA. This CDR3 has 12 amino acids. V lost 2 bases to trimming and J lost 7 bases, with 8 bases between them. CDR3 coding DNA: TGTGCCAGCAGCTTAAAGCGGGGTGGCTACACCTTC. Encoded protein: CASSLKRGGYTF. The complete variable domain, with remaining parts taken from reference TRBV7-2 and TRBJ1-2, reads GAGVSQSPSNKVTEKGKDVELRCDPISGHTALYWYRQSLGQGLEFLIYFQGNSAPDKSGLPSDRFSAERTGGSVSTLTIQRTQQEDSAVYLCASSLKRGGYTFGSGTRLTVV.

The chain uses TRBV3-1 (or the pseudogene TRBV3-2) and TRBJ2-5; TRBD2 matches 8 bases. CDR3 length: 14 residues. Germline loops: CDR1 LGHDT, CDR2 YNNKEL (reference sequence). With 3 bases clipped from V and 4 bases from J, the junction kept 4 bases outside the gene matches. The CDR3, as DNA: TGTGCCAGCAGCCACGCGGGGGGAGGAGAGACCCAGTACTTC. Protein product: CASSHAGGGETQYF.

V and J are TRBV6-5 and TRBJ1-1; a weak D match, TRBD1 (5 bases). The length of the CDR3 is 13 residues. The V and J ends lost 9 bases and 1 base respectively, with 12 bases between them. Per germline, CDR1 MNHEY and CDR2 SVGAGI. The CDR3 sequence is CASGLGGNTEAFF. The CDR3 nucleotides are TGTGCCAGTGGGTTGGGGGGGAACACTGAAGCTTTCTTT.

The rearrangement uses TRBV28 and TRBJ2-2; TRBD2 matches at 7 bases. Germline V gene lookup returns CDR1 MDHEN and CDR2 SYDVKM. The CDR3 runs 16 residues. The V gene end was trimmed by 4 bases and the J gene end by 1 base; junction bases not matched to a gene: 6. The chain's CDR3 is CASSWEGPLNTGELFF. The DNA of the CDR3 is TGTGCCAGCAGTTGGGAGGGACCTTTGAACACCGGGGAGCTGTTTTTT.

This clone was seen only once. V is TRBV5-1 and J is TRBJ2-7; possibly TRBD2 for D (6 bases). Germline assignment: CDR1 SGHRS and CDR2 YFSETQ. The CDR3 loop spans 13 amino acids. V gave up 0 bases and J gave up 6 bases, with 10 bases separating them. The CDR3 loop reads CASSLGAGGEQYF. CDR3 in DNA: TGCGCCAGCAGCTTGGGAGCCGGGGGCGAGCAGTACTTC. Looking up the rest from reference TRBV5-1 and TRBJ2-7 gives the full variable domain: KAGVTQTPRYLIKTRGQQVTLSCSPISGHRSVSWYQQTPGQGLQFLFEYFSETQRNKGNFPGRFSGRQFSNSRSEMNVSTLELGDSALYLCASSLGAGGEQYFGPGTRLTVT.

This chain joins TRBV6-2 or TRBV6-3 and TRBJ2-7; weak D call: TRBD2 (5 bases). The CDR3 covers 13 residues. The germline V and J ends were trimmed by 4 bases and 4 bases, with 11 bases remaining between them. Per germline, CDR1 MNHEY and CDR2 SVGEGT. The CDR3 DNA reads as TGTGCCAGCAGTTTCGGGGAAGGATACGAGCAGTACTTC. Translating gives CASSFGEGYEQYF.

This clone was counted a few times. V and J are TRBV11-1 and TRBJ2-2; 8 bases align to TRBD1. Germline V CDR1 and CDR2: SGHAT, FQDESV (reference sequence). The CDR3 length is 16 residues. J gave up 2 bases and V 5 bases, and 7 bases lay outside the gene matches. The CDR3 reads CASSAGQGFNTGELFF. The CDR3 nucleotides are TGTGCCAGCAGCGCCGGACAGGGCTTTAACACCGGGGAGCTGTTTTTT.

This chain joins TRBV3-1 (or the pseudogene TRBV3-2) and TRBJ2-5; 11 bases agree with TRBD2. CDR1 is LGHDT, CDR2 YNNKEL, per germline (reference sequence). Trimming cost V 5 bases and J 2 bases; bases outside gene matches: 7. The CDR3 sequence is 16 residues long. CDR3 bases: TGTGCCAGCAGCGCCCGACTAGCGGGACTACAAGAGACCCAGTACTTC. It codes for CASSARLAGLQETQYF.

V is TRBV7-9 and J is TRBJ1-2; D is undetermined. This CDR3 spans 15 amino acids. V lost 1 base and J lost 3, with 12 bases in between. Germline assignment: CDR1 SEHNR and CDR2 FQNEAQ (reference sequence). CDR3 region: CASSLGSTGYYGYTF. Here the CDR3 DNA reads TGTGCCAGCAGCTTAGGTTCCACGGGTTACTATGGCTACACCTTC.

J is TRBJ1-3 and V is TRBV30, with unresolved D. The CDR3 covers 15 residues. The germline V and J ends were trimmed by 4 bases and 3 bases, with 16 bases remaining between them. Germline assignment: CDR1 GTSNPN and CDR2 SVGIG (reference sequence). DNA of the CDR3: TGTGCCTGGAATCTTCCCAGGTTCAGTGGAAACACCATATATTTT. This gives the protein CAWNLPRFSGNTIYF.

This rearrangement joins TRBV2 to TRBJ2-3, with TRBD2 identical over 8 bases. J was trimmed by 5 bases and V by 3 bases; bases with no gene match: 7. This CDR3 is built from 15 residues. Germline lookup yields CDR1 SNHLY and CDR2 FYNNEI. The CDR3 DNA sequence: TGTGCCAGCAGTGAGGGACGGGGGGGCAAAGATACGCAGTATTTT. It encodes CASSEGRGGKDTQYF.

The J gene is TRBJ2-1, the V gene TRBV11-3; D uncertain. V shed 5 bases and J shed 7 bases, with 12 bases lying between them. CDR3 length: 13 residues. The germline V gene encodes CDR1 SGHNT and CDR2 YENEEA. The CDR3 spells CASSTTRWNEQFF. In DNA, the CDR3 is TGTGCCAGCAGCACTACGAGGTGGAATGAGCAGTTCTTC.

V and J are TRBV6-5 and TRBJ2-3, with 8 bases aligning to TRBD2. Trimming cost V 4 bases and J 4 bases; bases outside gene matches: 7. The V gene's germline CDR1 is MNHEY and CDR2 SVGAGI. The CDR3 totals 15 residues. The CDR3, as DNA: TGTGCCAGCAGTTCCATCGGGGGGGGTGCAGATACGCAGTATTTT. Protein sequence: CASSSIGGGADTQYF.

The V gene is TRBV7-8, the J gene TRBJ1-1, with 7 positions matching TRBD1. This CDR3 is 14 amino acids long. J gave up 1 base and V 8 bases, and 7 bases lay outside the gene matches. Per the germline V gene, CDR1 is SGHVS and CDR2 is FQNEAQ. The CDR3 DNA sequence: TGTGCCAGCTGCCGGGACAGCACGAACACTGAAGCTTTCTTT. It yields the protein CASCRDSTNTEAFF.